The clone carrying this TCR beta chain was recorded once. Its antigen is not known. This sample stems from a study of shared clonotypes between healthy human individuals. Study-level information: A few men and a couple of women, aged 18 to 49, were donors. Broader study findings: Unshared clonotypes carried lower generation probabilities than those common to all four donors.

This CDR3 region has 14 residues. Germline V CDR1 and CDR2: SGHTS, YDEGEE. V lost 1 base, J lost 5 bases, and 12 bases lay in between. Adult Caucasians living in Nashville, Tennessee made up all of the donors. Both subsets, CD45RA+ naive and CD45RA-negative memory, were split from the CD4+ cells. Sequenced by immunoSEQ multiplex PCR; TCRdb stores in-frame clones only, minus some. In the table there are more than 850,000 clones, about 80% of which are singletons. The sample taken for sequencing was memory CD4+ T cells from PBMCs. Regarding subset: CD45RA-negative fraction. This clonotype originated in a man between 18 and 29 years old in good health. Some clones in this sample may be carry-over from other donors' samples. This rearrangement joins TRBV5-8 to TRBJ1-1; D not certain. CDR3 DNA sequence: TGTGCCAGCAGCTTGAACAGCCAAGGGACTGAAGCTTTCTTT. Its translation is CASSLNSQGTEAFF. The full variable domain, completed using reference TRBV5-8 and TRBJ1-1, is EAGVTQSPTHLIKTRGQQATLRCSPISGHTSVYWYQQALGLGLQFLLWYDEGEERNRGNFPPRFSGRQFPNYSSELNVNALELEDSALYLCASSLNSQGTEAFFGQGTRLTVV.